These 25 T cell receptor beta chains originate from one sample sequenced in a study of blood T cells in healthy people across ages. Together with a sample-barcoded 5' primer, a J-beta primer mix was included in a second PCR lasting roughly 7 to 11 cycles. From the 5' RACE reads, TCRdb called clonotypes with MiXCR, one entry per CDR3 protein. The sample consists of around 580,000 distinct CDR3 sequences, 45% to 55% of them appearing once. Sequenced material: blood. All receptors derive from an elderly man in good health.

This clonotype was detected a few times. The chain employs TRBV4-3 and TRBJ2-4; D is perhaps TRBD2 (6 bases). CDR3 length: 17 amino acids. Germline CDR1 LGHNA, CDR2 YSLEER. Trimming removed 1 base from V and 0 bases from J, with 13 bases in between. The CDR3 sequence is CASSQVAGTLAKNIQYF. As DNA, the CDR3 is TGCGCCAGCAGCCAAGTGGCAGGGACTTTAGCCAAAAACATTCAGTACTTC.

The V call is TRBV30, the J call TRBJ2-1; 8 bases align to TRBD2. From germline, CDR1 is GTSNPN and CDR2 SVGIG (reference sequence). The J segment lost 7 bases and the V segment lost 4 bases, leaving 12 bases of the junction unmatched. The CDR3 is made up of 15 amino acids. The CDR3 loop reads CAWNQAGAARNEQFF. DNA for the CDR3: TGTGCCTGGAATCAAGCGGGGGCCGCCCGGAATGAGCAGTTCTTC.

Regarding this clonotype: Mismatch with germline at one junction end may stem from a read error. This CDR3 reads CVSSPGLLGEQFF. In nucleotides, the CDR3 is TGTGTCAGCAGTCCGGGTCTCTTAGGTGAGCAGTTCTTC. V gene TRBV6-5 combines with J gene TRBJ2-1; D is unresolved. The CDR3 is made up of 13 amino acids. In germline, CDR1 is MNHEY, CDR2 SVGAGI.

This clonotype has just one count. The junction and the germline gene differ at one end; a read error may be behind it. The CDR3 region is CASSLFSRPEDTQYF. The DNA for the CDR3 is TGTGCCAGCAGCTTATTCTCTCGGCCGGAAGATACGCAGTATTTT. The V and J genes are TRBV27 and TRBJ2-3; D unclear. This CDR3 is built from 15 residues. Per germline, CDR1 MNHEY and CDR2 SMNVEV (reference sequence).

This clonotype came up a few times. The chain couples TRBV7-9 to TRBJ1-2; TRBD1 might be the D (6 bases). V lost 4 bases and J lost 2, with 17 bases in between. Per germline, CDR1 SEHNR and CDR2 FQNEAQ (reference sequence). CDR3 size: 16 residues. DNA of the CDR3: TGTGCCAGCAGCTCGATACGACAGGATGTCAACTATGGCTACACCTTC. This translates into CASSSIRQDVNYGYTF.

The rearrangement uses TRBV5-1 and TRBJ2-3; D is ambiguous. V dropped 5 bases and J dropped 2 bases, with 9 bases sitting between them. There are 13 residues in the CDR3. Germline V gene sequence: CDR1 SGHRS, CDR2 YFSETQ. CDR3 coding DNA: TGCGCCAGCAGGGACGGTGCCACAGATACGCAGTATTTT. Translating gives CASRDGATDTQYF.

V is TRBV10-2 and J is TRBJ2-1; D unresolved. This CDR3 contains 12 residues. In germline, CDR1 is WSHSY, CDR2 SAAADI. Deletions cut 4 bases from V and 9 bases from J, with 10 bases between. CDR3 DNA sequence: TGCGCCAGCAGTGCCAACACCGGTGAGCAGTTCTTC. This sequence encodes CASSANTGEQFF.

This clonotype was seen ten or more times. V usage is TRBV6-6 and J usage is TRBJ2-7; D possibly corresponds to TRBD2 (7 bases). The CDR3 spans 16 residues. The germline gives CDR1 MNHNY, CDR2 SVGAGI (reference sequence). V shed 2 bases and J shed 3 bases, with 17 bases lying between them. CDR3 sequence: CASSYMEGGTHYEQYF. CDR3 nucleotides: TGTGCCAGCAGTTACATGGAGGGGGGGACCCACTACGAGCAGTACTTC.

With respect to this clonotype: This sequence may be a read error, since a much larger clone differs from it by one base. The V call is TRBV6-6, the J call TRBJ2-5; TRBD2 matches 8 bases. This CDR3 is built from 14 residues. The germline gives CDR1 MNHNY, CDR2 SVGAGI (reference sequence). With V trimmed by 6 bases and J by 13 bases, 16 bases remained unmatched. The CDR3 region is CASSSSGRTYERYF. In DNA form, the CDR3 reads TGTGCCAGCAGCTCCAGCGGGAGAACGTACGAGCGGTACTTC.

The CDR3 nucleotides are TGTGCCAGCAGCTTATACTGGCCTGGCAGGGGGGATGGGGATGAGCAGTTCTTC. Translation: CASSLYWPGRGDGDEQFF. The chain uses TRBV7-2 and TRBJ2-1, with TRBD1 as a possible D gene (7 bases). Germline CDR1 reads SGHTA; CDR2 reads FQGNSA. This CDR3 has 18 residues. With 2 bases removed from V and 8 bases from J, the gap between germline ends came to 25 bases.

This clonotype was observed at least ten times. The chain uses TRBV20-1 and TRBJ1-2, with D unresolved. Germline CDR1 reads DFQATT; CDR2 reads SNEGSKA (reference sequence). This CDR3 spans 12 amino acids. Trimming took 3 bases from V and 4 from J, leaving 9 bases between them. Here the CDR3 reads CSARAWSYGYTF. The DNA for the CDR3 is TGCAGTGCTAGGGCATGGAGCTATGGCTACACCTTC.

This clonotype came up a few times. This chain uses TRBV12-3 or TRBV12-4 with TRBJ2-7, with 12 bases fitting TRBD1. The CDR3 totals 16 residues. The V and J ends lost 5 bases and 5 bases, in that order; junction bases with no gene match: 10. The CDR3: CASSPAGTGGIHEQYF. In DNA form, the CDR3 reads TGTGCCAGCAGTCCTGCAGGGACAGGGGGCATTCACGAGCAGTACTTC.

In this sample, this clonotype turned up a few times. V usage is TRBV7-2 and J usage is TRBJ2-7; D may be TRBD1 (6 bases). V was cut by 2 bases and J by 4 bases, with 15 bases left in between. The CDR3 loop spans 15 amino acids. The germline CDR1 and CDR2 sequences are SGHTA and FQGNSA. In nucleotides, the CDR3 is TGTGCCAGCAGCTTATTTTGGCAGGGGTCGTACGAGCAGTACTTC. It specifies CASSLFWQGSYEQYF.

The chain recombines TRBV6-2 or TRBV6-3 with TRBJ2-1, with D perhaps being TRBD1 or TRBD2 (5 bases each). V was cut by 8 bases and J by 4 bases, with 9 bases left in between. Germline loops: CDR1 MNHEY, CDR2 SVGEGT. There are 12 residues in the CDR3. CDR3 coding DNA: TGTGCCAGCGGGACGGTTTACAATGAGCAGTTCTTC. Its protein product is CASGTVYNEQFF.

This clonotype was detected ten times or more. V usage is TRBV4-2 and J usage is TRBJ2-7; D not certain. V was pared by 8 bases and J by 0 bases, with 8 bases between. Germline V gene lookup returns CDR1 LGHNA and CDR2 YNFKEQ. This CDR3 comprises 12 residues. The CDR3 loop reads CASHKSSYEQYF. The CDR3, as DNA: TGTGCCAGCCACAAAAGCTCCTACGAGCAGTACTTC.

The CDR3 DNA sequence: TGTGCCAGCAGCTTAGGGGGAGCGGAAACCTACGAGCAGTACTTC. Its protein is CASSLGGAETYEQYF. The chain joins TRBV7-2 to TRBJ2-7; a possible D gene is TRBD2 (5 bases). The germline V gene encodes CDR1 SGHTA and CDR2 FQGNSA. Trimming left V 1 base short and J 2 bases short, with 12 bases between. The CDR3 runs to 15 residues.

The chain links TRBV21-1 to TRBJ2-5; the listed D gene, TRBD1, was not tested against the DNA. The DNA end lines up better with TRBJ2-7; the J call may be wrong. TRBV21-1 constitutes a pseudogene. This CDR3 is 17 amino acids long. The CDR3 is CASSNRLTGDPPHEQYF. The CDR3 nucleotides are TGTGCCAGCAGCAATCGCCTTACCGGGGACCCGCCCCACGAGCAGTACTTC.

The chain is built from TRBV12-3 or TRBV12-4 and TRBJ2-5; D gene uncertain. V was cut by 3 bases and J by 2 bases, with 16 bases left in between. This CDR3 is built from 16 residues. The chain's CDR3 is CASSLVSRAGQETQYF. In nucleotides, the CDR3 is TGTGCCAGCAGTTTGGTTTCTAGGGCAGGACAAGAGACCCAGTACTTC.

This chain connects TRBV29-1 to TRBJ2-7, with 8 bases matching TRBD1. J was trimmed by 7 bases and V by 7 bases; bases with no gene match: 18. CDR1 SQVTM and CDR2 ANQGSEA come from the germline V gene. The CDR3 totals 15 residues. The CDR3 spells CSALGQARLYNEQYF. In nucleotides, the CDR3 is TGCAGCGCCTTGGGACAGGCGCGACTCTACAATGAGCAGTACTTC.

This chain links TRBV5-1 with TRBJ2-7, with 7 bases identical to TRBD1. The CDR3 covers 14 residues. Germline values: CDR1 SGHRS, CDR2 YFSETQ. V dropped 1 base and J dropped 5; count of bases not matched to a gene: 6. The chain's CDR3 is CASSLQQGINEQYF. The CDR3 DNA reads TGCGCCAGCAGCTTGCAACAGGGGATCAACGAGCAGTACTTC. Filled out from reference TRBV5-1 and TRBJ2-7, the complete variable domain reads KAGVTQTPRYLIKTRGQQVTLSCSPISGHRSVSWYQQTPGQGLQFLFEYFSETQRNKGNFPGRFSGRQFSNSRSEMNVSTLELGDSALYLCASSLQQGINEQYFGPGTRLTVT.

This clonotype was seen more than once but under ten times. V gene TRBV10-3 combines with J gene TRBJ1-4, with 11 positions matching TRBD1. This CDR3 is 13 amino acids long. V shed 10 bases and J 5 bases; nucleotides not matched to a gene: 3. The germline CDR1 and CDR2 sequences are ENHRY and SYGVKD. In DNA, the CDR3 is TGTGCCAGTGGACAGGGGGCAAATGAAAAACTGTTTTTT. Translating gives CASGQGANEKLFF.

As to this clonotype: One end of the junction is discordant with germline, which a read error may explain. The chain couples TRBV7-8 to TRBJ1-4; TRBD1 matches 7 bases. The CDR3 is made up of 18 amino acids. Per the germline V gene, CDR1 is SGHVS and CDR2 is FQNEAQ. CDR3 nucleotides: TGTGCCAGCAGCTTAGTGGTTAGAGGGACAGAAACTAATGAGAAACTGTTTTTT. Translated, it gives CASSLVVRGTETNEKLFF.

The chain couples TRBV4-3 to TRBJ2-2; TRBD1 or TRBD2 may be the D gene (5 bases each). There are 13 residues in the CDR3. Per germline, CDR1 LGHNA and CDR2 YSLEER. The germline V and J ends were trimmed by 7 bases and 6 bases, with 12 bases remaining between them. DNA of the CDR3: TGCGCCAGCACCCAGGGACGGGCCGGGGAGCTGTTTTTT. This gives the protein CASTQGRAGELFF.

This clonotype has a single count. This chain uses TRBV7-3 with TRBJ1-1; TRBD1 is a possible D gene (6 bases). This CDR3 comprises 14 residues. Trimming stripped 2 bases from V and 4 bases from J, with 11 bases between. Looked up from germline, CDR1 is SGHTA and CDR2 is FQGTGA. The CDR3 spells CASSLAGESTEAFF. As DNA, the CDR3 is TGTGCCAGCAGCTTAGCAGGGGAAAGCACTGAAGCTTTCTTT.

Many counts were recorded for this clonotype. The CDR3 loop is CASSLRLADTQYF. The CDR3 coding sequence is TGTGCCAGCAGCTTACGCCTAGCGGATACGCAGTATTTT. The chain joins TRBV7-9 to TRBJ2-3, with D perhaps TRBD2 (6 bases). The CDR3 contains 13 residues. Germline CDR1 and CDR2: SEHNR and FQNEAQ (reference sequence). V lost 2 bases and J lost 6, with 9 bases in between.